This T cell receptor (beta chain) was profiled in a study of immune characterization of retroperitoneal liposarcoma. TCRdb processed the PCR reads anew with MiXCR; each CDR3 protein has one entry. The sample shows 9,500 or so distinct CDR3 sequences, approximately 30% of them seen only once. This CDR3 region has 14 residues. Germline V lookup: CDR1 MNHNS, CDR2 SASEGT. This sequence originates from a male donor with retroperitoneal liposarcoma. Sequencing was carried out using tumor tissue. The V call is TRBV6-1, the J call TRBJ2-3, with 7 bases matching TRBD2. Judging by the DNA end, TRBJ2-7 fits better; the J call may be wrong. As DNA, the CDR3 is TGTGCCAGCAGTTCCGACGGGGAGGGGAATGAGCAGTACTTC. It is translated as CASSSDGEGNEQYF.